Listed below are T cell receptor beta chains from one sample, sequenced in a study of ipilimumab plus nivolumab after autologous stem cell transplantation. TCRdb's table, derived via immunoSEQ multiplex PCR, lists solely in-frame clones and lacks some. Counted here are more than 4,500 clones, around three quarters occurring once; the ten biggest clones make up 16%. Material: PBMCs, obtained in a trial of ipilimumab plus nivolumab as post-transplant consolidation. The source is a male donor with multiple myeloma. CDR3s include the opening cysteine and the closing phenylalanine or tryptophan. A D gene is named only where the DNA matches it firmly. Clone size is shown for a subset of rows, as once, few, many or a class of expanded clone.

J | V | length | D | size | DNA | CDR3
TRBJ2-2 | TRBV5-4 | 14 | TRBD1 | - | TGTGCCAGCAGCTCGGGACAGCGAACCGGGGAGCTGTTTTTT | CASSSGQRTGELFF
TRBJ2-1 | TRBV27 | 15 | TRBD1 | - | TGTGCCAGCAGCGCCGGGACAGGGGGTTACAATGAGCAGTTCTTC | CASSAGTGGYNEQFF
TRBJ2-6 | TRBV10-3 | 21 | TRBD1 | - | TGTGCCATCAGCGCACGTCCGGGACAGCGATACAACCACTCTGGGGCCAACGTCCTGACTTTC | CAISARPGQRYNHSGANVLTF
TRBJ2-7 | TRBV1 | 17 | - | - | TGCACCAGCAGCCAATTTGATCCTAGCGGGGGGTACTACGAGCAGTACTTC | CTSSQFDPSGGYYEQYF
TRBJ1-2 | TRBV5-1 | 14 | - | - | TGCGCCAGCAGCTTGGGATCCCCTAACTATGGCTACACCTTC | CASSLGSPNYGYTF
TRBJ2-5 | TRBV19 | 15 | - | - | TGTGCCAGTAGTATCCGACCAGCCCCTAAAGAGACCCAGTACTTC | CASSIRPAPKETQYF
TRBJ1-2 | TRBV27 | 15 | TRBD1 | - | TGTGCCAGCAGGATAGCGCGACAGGGCGGCTATGGCTACACCTTC | CASRIARQGGYGYTF
TRBJ2-7 | TRBV4-1 | 16 | TRBD2 | - | TGCGCCAGCAGCCAACAGCGGGGGGAATTCTCCTACGAGCAGTACTTC | CASSQQRGEFSYEQYF
TRBJ2-2 | TRBV9 | 14 | TRBD1 | - | TGTGCCAGCAGAGGGGGCCTTAGCACCGGGGAGCTGTTTTTT | CASRGGLSTGELFF
TRBJ1-5 | TRBV7-6 | 15 | TRBD1 | - | TGTGCCAGCAGCGACCGGACAGGGCCGCATCAGCCCCAGCATTTT | CASSDRTGPHQPQHF
TRBJ2-5 | TRBV2 | 13 | - | - | TGTGCCAGCACTGGAGATGGTCAAGAGACCCAGTACTTC | CASTGDGQETQYF
TRBJ1-2 | TRBV7-2 | 12 | - | - | TGTGCCAGCAGCTTACAGGACTATGGCTACACCTTC | CASSLQDYGYTF
TRBJ1-1 | TRBV27 | 15 | TRBD1 | - | TGTGCCAGCAGCCCGGGAGGGGGCTGGAACACTGAAGCTTTCTTT | CASSPGGGWNTEAFF
TRBJ1-2 | TRBV19 | 15 | - | few | TGTGCCAGTAGTATAGTAGGAGGGGATTTCTATGGCTACACCTTC | CASSIVGGDFYGYTF
TRBJ2-6 | TRBV30 | 16 | - | - | TGTGCCTGGTGGCGGGACACTCCCTCTGGGGCCAACGTCCTGACTTTC | CAWWRDTPSGANVLTF
TRBJ2-7 | TRBV15 | 14 | - | - | TGTGCCACCAGCAGAGAACGGAGGGGGTACGAGCAGTACTTC | CATSRERRGYEQYF
TRBJ1-2 | TRBV4-3 | 16 | - | - | TGCGCCAGCAGCGCACGCGAGGGGCACGCTAACTATGGCTACACCTTC | CASSAREGHANYGYTF
TRBJ1-1 | TRBV7-9 | 15 | TRBD1 | - | TGTGCCAGCAGCTTTCGACAGGGGCCGAACACTGAAGCTTTCTTT | CASSFRQGPNTEAFF